Only one count was recorded for the clone carrying this TCR beta chain. These data belong to a study of cytomegalovirus exposure and HLA in healthy donors. The germline V gene encodes CDR1 SGHRS and CDR2 YFSETQ. This CDR3 has 16 residues. The V gene end was trimmed by 4 bases and the J gene end by 1 base; junction bases not matched to a gene: 10. In the PCR, 60 Vbeta and 13 Jbeta primers were used. This table comes from immunoSEQ multiplex PCR, and its TCRdb copy is limited to in-frame clones, with some not included. The sample lists about 100,000 clones, roughly 79% seen once, with over 3% in the top ten.

Sequencing was carried out using PBMCs. This sequence originates from a woman between 35 and 50 years old in good health and CMV-seronegative. The chain has TRBV5-1 and TRBJ1-1; 7 nucleotides match TRBD1. The CDR3 loop reads CASSLQAGGRNTEAFF. In DNA, the CDR3 is TGCGCCAGCAGCCTGCAAGCAGGGGGGCGGAACACTGAAGCTTTCTTT.